Reported below is one TCR beta chain. The entry originates in a study of cytomegalovirus exposure and HLA in healthy donors. Though probably carrying unrecorded immune exposures, donors were nominally healthy at sampling. PCR involved 60 Vbeta and 13 Jbeta primers. Some clones are missing from TCRdb's copy, which holds only in-frame ones; the method was immunoSEQ multiplex PCR. Of 200,000 or so clones listed, around 80% are singletons. Germline V gene sequence: CDR1 MNHEY, CDR2 SMNVEV (reference sequence). This CDR3 region has 14 residues. The junction had 2 bases not matched to a gene; V was cut back by 4 bases and J by 0 bases.

The origin of this receptor is a boy between 2 and 10 years old in good health and CMV-seronegative. Material: PBMCs. This chain links TRBV27 with TRBJ2-7; 8 nucleotides match TRBD1. The CDR3 spells CASSSTGDSYEQYF. CDR3 nucleotide sequence: TGTGCCAGCAGTTCGACAGGGGACTCCTACGAGCAGTACTTC.